This passage covers 23 T cell receptor beta chains from one sample sequenced in a study of T cells in localized non-small cell lung cancer. Profiling relied on immunoSEQ multiplex PCR, and the TCRdb table lists in-frame clones only, not all of them. The table has roughly 25,000 clones, about nine tenths seen once. This sample comprised peripheral blood, obtained before any cancer treatment. The source is a female donor aged 60 or older with stage II squamous cell lung carcinoma.

CDR3 DNA sequence: TGTGCCACACAGTTAGACTACGAGCAGTACTTC. Translated: CATQLDYEQYF. The chain uses TRBV6-6 and TRBJ2-7, with no clear D. V shed 10 bases and J shed 3 bases, with 10 bases lying between them. Germline assignment: CDR1 MNHNY and CDR2 SVGAGI (reference sequence). The CDR3 length is 11 residues.

The rearrangement joins TRBV5-1 to TRBJ1-4, with TRBD1 as a possible D gene (6 bases). Germline values: CDR1 SGHRS, CDR2 YFSETQ. The length of the CDR3 is 15 residues. The V and J ends lost 4 bases and 8 bases respectively, with 18 bases between them. The CDR3: CASSPEGGEGEKLFF. DNA for the CDR3: TGCGCCAGCAGCCCGGAGGGGGGAGAGGGGGAAAAACTGTTTTTT.

Only one count was recorded for this clone. The V and J genes are TRBV5-1 and TRBJ1-5, with D tentatively TRBD1 (6 bases). The CDR3 spans 15 residues. V shed 0 bases and J shed 2 bases, with 9 bases lying between them. Germline loops: CDR1 SGHRS, CDR2 YFSETQ. The CDR3 here is CASSLGQGRNQPQHF. The CDR3 DNA follows: TGCGCCAGCAGCTTGGGGCAGGGGCGCAATCAGCCCCAGCATTTT.

V is TRBV18 and J is TRBJ1-1, with a weak D call TRBD1 (5 bases). The germline V and J ends were trimmed by 3 bases and 2 bases, with 13 bases remaining between them. Germline assignment: CDR1 KGHSH and CDR2 LQKENI. This CDR3 comprises 15 residues. CDR3 sequence reads: CASSPLGTLNTEAFF. The DNA of the CDR3 is TGTGCCAGCTCACCTTTAGGGACTCTAAACACTGAAGCTTTCTTT.

Notes on this clone: The same CDR3 also results from other DNA sequences found in this sample. V is TRBV30 and J is TRBJ1-5; D gene unclear. This CDR3 is 13 amino acids long. The ends were cut back, 0 bases at V and 4 bases at J, with 7 bases in the middle. CDR1 and CDR2 from the germline V gene are GTSNPN and SVGIG (reference sequence). The CDR3 DNA is TGTGCCTGGAGTGTAGAAGGTAATCAGCCCCAGCATTTT. Translated: CAWSVEGNQPQHF.

This clone was seen only once. The CDR3 loop is CASSDTGTAYEQYF. The CDR3 nucleotides are TGTGCCAGCAGTGACACAGGGACAGCCTACGAGCAGTACTTC. The chain combines TRBV25-1 with TRBJ2-7; 7 positions match TRBD1. V gave up 3 bases and J gave up 2 bases; unmatched junction bases: 4. The CDR3 is 14 residues long. The germline gives CDR1 MGHDK, CDR2 SYGVNS.

The chain employs TRBV18 and TRBJ2-7, with 11 bases fitting TRBD1. The V and J ends lost 5 bases and 5 bases, in that order; junction bases with no gene match: 8. The V gene's germline CDR1 is KGHSH and CDR2 LQKENI. This CDR3 is built from 15 residues. The DNA of the CDR3 is TGTGCCAGCTCAGATGGGACAGGGGGTTCCCACGAGCAGTACTTC. It yields the protein CASSDGTGGSHEQYF.

This clone was counted a few times. The chain uses TRBV29-1 and TRBJ1-5, with 8 bases identical to TRBD1. Germline V gene sequence: CDR1 SQVTM, CDR2 ANQGSEA. The V segment lost 6 bases and the J segment 2 bases; nucleotides outside the gene matches: 3. The CDR3 sequence is 13 residues long. As DNA, the CDR3 is TGCAGCGTGGTACAGGGGGGCAATCAGCCCCAGCATTTT. Its protein product is CSVVQGGNQPQHF.

This sequence joins TRBV6-6 and TRBJ1-1, with unresolved D. Germline loops: CDR1 MNHNY, CDR2 SVGAGI (reference sequence). The CDR3 extends over 13 amino acids. Trimming cost V 2 bases and J 5 bases, with 9 bases left between them. The CDR3 DNA sequence: TGTGCCAGCAGTTACGTGGACGGTACTGAAGCTTTCTTT. Protein: CASSYVDGTEAFF.

The rearrangement uses TRBV7-2 and TRBJ2-3, with 8 bases identical to TRBD2. The ends lost 2 bases at V and 4 bases at J; junction bases unmatched: 5. The CDR3 is 15 amino acids. CDR1 is SGHTA and CDR2 is FQGNSA in the germline V gene. The CDR3 DNA reads as TGTGCCAGCAGCTTATCCAGCGGGAGCGCAGATACGCAGTATTTT. Encoded protein: CASSLSSGSADTQYF.

The genes are TRBV29-1 and TRBJ2-1, with 13 bases lining up with TRBD2. J was trimmed by 10 bases and V by 7 bases; bases with no gene match: 10. The V gene's germline CDR1 is SQVTM and CDR2 ANQGSEA. The CDR3 spans 14 residues. In DNA, the CDR3 is TGCAGCGCCTCACCGGGACTAGCGGGGCGGGAGCAGTTCTTC. Amino acid sequence: CSASPGLAGREQFF.

V is TRBV9 and J is TRBJ2-1, with 10 nucleotides matching TRBD2. There are 15 residues in the CDR3. V lost 3 bases and J lost 7; bases outside the gene matches: 7. Germline CDR1 SGDLS, CDR2 YYNGEE. CDR3 sequence: CASSEGSGRANEQFF. CDR3 sequence (DNA): TGTGCCAGCAGCGAAGGGAGCGGGAGGGCAAATGAGCAGTTCTTC.

The chain joins TRBV7-6 to TRBJ2-2; a possible D gene is TRBD1 (5 bases). Trimming left V 3 bases short and J 5 bases short, with 16 bases between. Germline assignment: CDR1 SGHVS and CDR2 FNYEAQ. The CDR3 has 16 residues. The CDR3 spells CASSFEGRDRTGELFF. Here the CDR3 DNA reads TGTGCCAGCAGCTTCGAAGGCAGGGATAGGACCGGGGAGCTGTTTTTT.

This clone was seen once. This sequence joins TRBV7-2 and TRBJ2-7; D unresolved. Germline values: CDR1 SGHTA, CDR2 FQGNSA. V shed 5 bases and J shed 4 bases, with 15 bases lying between them. The CDR3 contains 14 residues. The CDR3: CASSPDGFVYEQYF. DNA of the CDR3: TGTGCCAGCAGCCCCGACGGATTCGTATACGAGCAGTACTTC.

The chain uses TRBV18 and TRBJ2-7; 7 positions agree with TRBD2. The germline V gene has CDR1 KGHSH and CDR2 LQKENI. The CDR3 has 14 residues. The J segment lost 6 bases and the V segment lost 2 bases, leaving 7 bases of the junction unmatched. CDR3 bases: TGTGCCAGCTCACCAGAACTAGCGTCGCGCGAGCAGTACTTC. It yields the protein CASSPELASREQYF.

J is TRBJ2-2 and V is TRBV2; 10 positions agree with TRBD2. The CDR3 loop spans 20 amino acids. V lost 1 base and J lost 3; bases outside the gene matches: 14. Looked up from germline, CDR1 is SNHLY and CDR2 is FYNNEI. The CDR3, as DNA: TGTGCCAGCAGTGAAGAGGGGTTAGCGGGAGGCTCGCGGTACACCGGGGAGCTGTTTTTT. This gives the protein CASSEEGLAGGSRYTGELFF.

The chain employs TRBV30 and TRBJ1-4; no firm D call. Trimming left V 2 bases short and J 3 bases short, with 13 bases between. This CDR3 comprises 15 residues. Germline lookup yields CDR1 GTSNPN and CDR2 SVGIG (reference sequence). This CDR3 is CAWSYPGRSNEKLFF. CDR3 DNA sequence: TGTGCCTGGAGTTACCCAGGCAGGTCTAATGAAAAACTGTTTTTT.

V and J are TRBV6-5 and TRBJ2-7, with 7 bases identical to TRBD2. Germline CDR1 reads MNHEY; CDR2 reads SVGAGI. V lost 0 bases to trimming and J lost 2 bases; unmatched junction nucleotides: 4. There are 15 residues in the CDR3. Here the CDR3 DNA reads TGTGCCAGCAGTTACTCCCGGGGGGAGACCTACGAGCAGTACTTC. It encodes CASSYSRGETYEQYF.

This chain joins TRBV28 and TRBJ2-7; perhaps TRBD1 as D (5 bases). The CDR3 loop spans 15 amino acids. Deletions cut 6 bases from V and 0 bases from J, with 15 bases between. Germline CDR1 and CDR2: MDHEN and SYDVKM. In DNA, the CDR3 is TGTGCCAGCAGCCCTACTGACAGCCTCTCCTACGAGCAGTACTTC. Translating gives CASSPTDSLSYEQYF.

This chain connects TRBV28 to TRBJ2-1; tentative D call: TRBD1 (5 bases). Trimming took off 3 bases at V and 14 bases at J, with 17 bases between the two ends. Germline-derived CDR1 and CDR2 are MDHEN and SYDVKM. This CDR3 comprises 13 residues. The CDR3 here is CASSFPPGQEKFF. In DNA form, the CDR3 reads TGTGCCAGCAGTTTCCCACCTGGACAAGAGAAGTTCTTC.

The chain joins TRBV6-6 to TRBJ1-2, with D possibly being TRBD1 (5 bases). Trimming took 7 bases from V and 2 from J, leaving 14 bases between them. The CDR3 consists of 14 residues. CDR1 and CDR2 from the germline V gene are MNHNY and SVGAGI (reference sequence). The DNA of the CDR3 is TGTGCCAGCAACCAGGGTGGTATCAACTATGGCTACACCTTC. Translated: CASNQGGINYGYTF.

The rearrangement joins TRBV5-4 to TRBJ1-2; D is uncertain. CDR3 length equals 15 residues. From germline, CDR1 is SGHNT and CDR2 YYREEE (reference sequence). V dropped 1 base and J dropped 4 bases, with 14 bases sitting between them. The CDR3 nucleotides are TGTGCCAGCAGCTTGTCTGGCAGTTCTCTCTATGGCTACACCTTC. Its protein product is CASSLSGSSLYGYTF.

The chain joins TRBV5-6 to TRBJ2-2, with a tentative D call TRBD2 (5 bases). With 1 base removed from V and 4 bases from J, the gap between germline ends came to 11 bases. Germline-derived CDR1 and CDR2 are SGHDT and YYEEEE. The CDR3 extends over 15 amino acids. The CDR3 reads CASSLQAVITGELFF. The CDR3 DNA is TGTGCCAGCAGCTTGCAAGCGGTTATCACCGGGGAGCTGTTTTTT.